The present T cell receptor (beta chain) was sequenced within a study of a mutant IDH1 vaccine in newly diagnosed glioma. At the level of the study: Patients had received radiotherapy, temozolomide, or both previously, most receiving both.

As concerns this clone: The antigen is not known.

Looked up from germline, CDR1 is LNHDA and CDR2 is SQIVND (reference sequence). Trimming removed 4 bases from V and 2 bases from J, with 15 bases in between. This CDR3 is built from 16 residues. Regarding time point: baseline, week 1 (first vaccination visit). Treatment meaning: pre-vaccination baseline after standard-of-care therapy. Every donor had a new WHO grade 3 or 4 astrocytoma that was IDH1-mutant, with loss of nuclear ATRX. General observations from the study: Pseudoprogression seemingly bore no relation to changes in top peripheral T cell clonotypes.

Sequencing was performed with immunoSEQ multiplex PCR; in TCRdb, only in-frame clones are kept and a portion is missing. Of tens of thousands of clones listed, about 80% are singletons. This TCR came from a man under 40 with glioma. The V gene is TRBV19, the J gene TRBJ2-1, with D hard to call. The sequences come from PBMCs, collected from a glioma patient treated with radiotherapy, temozolomide or both. The CDR3 sequence: CASSTALRSPYNEQFF. The CDR3 nucleotides read TGTGCCAGTAGTACCGCTCTGCGCAGTCCCTACAATGAGCAGTTCTTC.